The source of this TCR beta chain is a study of blood T cells in healthy people across ages (dated by TCRdb to the mid-2010s). Regarding the complete study: In model experiments, roughly one uniquely barcoded TCR beta cDNA molecule per two T cells was captured by template switching. Age-related changes in TCR beta repertoire diversity were measured in the study by deep sequencing normalized with unique cDNA molecular identifiers. Using the same blood draw, the study looked at two additional independent replicas of 1 million unique cDNA reads for two donors, one aged 18 to 29 and the other aged 80 or older. The donors were split into four age groups: young (average approximately 16 years), middle-aged (around 37), aged (roughly 68) and long-lived (about 74). To avoid experimental bias, donors of different ages were spread randomly across the sequencing lanes. General conclusions and limits of the study: The long-lived group showed more naive CD4+ T cells, fewer expanded clones and increased TCR diversity than the aged group, suggesting age selection. Observed TCR beta diversity per million T cells fell roughly linearly with age, and a significant reduction was already apparent by age around 39. Because profiling used bulk unsorted PBMCs, naive and antigen-experienced compartments could not be compared conclusively. Observed TCR beta diversity correlated strongly with the percentage of naive T cells measured by flow cytometry. Estimates of total diversity from one million sequenced T cells were regarded as lower bounds and underestimates. Donor CMV infection status was unknown, potentially confounding age-related changes in expanded clonotypes.

Library preparation used 5' RACE. A second roughly 6 to 12 cycle PCR used a sample-barcoded 5' primer and a J-beta primer mix. A template-switch 5' adaptor carrying 12 random nucleotides introduced a unique molecular identifier onto each TCR beta cDNA molecule. Each sample yielded at least 2.5 million CDR3-containing paired-end reads. First-strand cDNA was synthesized from all RNA with the Mint cDNA synthesis kit, primed by a TRBC-specific oligonucleotide. Following uracil-DNA glycosylase treatment, a first 18-cycle PCR with universal primers M1SS and BC2_uni_R was performed on all cDNA. The study's processing was this. For normalization, 1 million high-quality reads were randomly selected from each sample, with every read carrying a distinct molecular identifier. Reads with shared molecular identifiers were discarded instead of being binned into consensus sequences. MiTCR, run with a Q25 quality threshold and the strictest error-elimination algorithm, handled CDR3 identification, clonotype clustering and error correction. Lower-bound total TCR beta diversity was estimated with a nonparametric unseen species model using Euler transformation. Clones were called with MiXCR by TCRdb after fastp trimmed the public reads at Q25, and only in-frame beta chains were retained. Each CDR3 protein gets just one entry, which takes the most common genes and DNA from the rows behind it. The V and J calls, along with clone size, are taken from TCRdb and not from the paper's own processing. For this sample the table gives some 1,800,000 distinct CDR3 sequences, of which around 42% were detected only once. Roughly 23% of the sample lies in the top ten.

The roughly 39 donors, aged roughly 6 to 100 years, were systemically healthy Caucasian individuals from Russia. Around 10 milliliters of peripheral blood were drawn from each donor into EDTA-treated Vacutainer tubes. Ficoll-Paque density-gradient centrifugation was used to isolate PBMCs, with at least 7 million obtained per sample. Trizol reagent was used to extract total RNA from PBMCs, with at least 5 micrograms per sample. For every donor, an aliquot of PBMCs went through flow cytometry to measure the percentages of naive CD45RAhigh/CD27high T cells. This clonotype was seen only a few times. Which antigen it targets is not known. The sample holds no much larger clone one base away, and base qualities are not on file. This TCR was recovered from a human donor in good health. Sequences were obtained from blood.

The DNA reads TGCGCCAGCAGCCAAGATGCCGATGGAAGGACAGGGGAGCAGTACTTC. This codes for CASSQDADGRTGEQYF. The chain is made from TRBV4-3 and TRBJ2-5; 9 central bases correspond to TRBD1. V lost 0 bases and J lost 11 bases, and the count of bases not matched to a germline gene is 13. The CDR3 covers 16 residues, taking in both the cysteine and the phenylalanine. Solely the CDR3 DNA is kept, with 48 bases framed from the first base. The germline V gene encodes CDR1 LGHNA and CDR2 YSLEER.